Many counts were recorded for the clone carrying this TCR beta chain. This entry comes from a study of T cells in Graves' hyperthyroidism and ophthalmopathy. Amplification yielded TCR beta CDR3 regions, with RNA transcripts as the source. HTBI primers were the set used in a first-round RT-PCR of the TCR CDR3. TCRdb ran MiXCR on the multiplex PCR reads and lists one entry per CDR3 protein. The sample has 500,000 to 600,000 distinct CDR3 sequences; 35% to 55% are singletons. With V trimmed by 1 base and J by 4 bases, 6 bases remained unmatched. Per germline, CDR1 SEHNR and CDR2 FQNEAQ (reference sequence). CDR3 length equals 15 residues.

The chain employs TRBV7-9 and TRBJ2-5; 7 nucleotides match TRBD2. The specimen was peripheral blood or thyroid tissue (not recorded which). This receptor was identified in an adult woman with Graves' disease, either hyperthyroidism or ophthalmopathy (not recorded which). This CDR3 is CASSLVGEGPETQYF. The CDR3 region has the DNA TGTGCCAGCAGCTTAGTGGGGGAGGGCCCAGAGACCCAGTACTTC.